Listed below are T cell receptor beta chains from one sample, sequenced in a study of STAT3 mutations in large granular lymphocyte leukemia. The protocol was immunoSEQ multiplex PCR, while the TCRdb copy is restricted to in-frame clones and leaves out a portion. The sample holds approximately 3,000 clones, 65% to 70% seen once. Sequenced material: peripheral blood mononuclear cells. The origin of the receptors is a woman aged 40 to 55 with T-cell large granular lymphocyte leukemia. Some clones in this sample may be carry-over from other donors' samples. The CDR3 runs from the conserved cysteine through the conserved F or W. Fields, in order: CDR3 length, J gene, V gene, clone size, D gene, CDR3 protein, CDR3 DNA. The D gene is left open where the match is weak. Clone sizes are given selectively: once, few, many, or a class where the clone is expanded.

length: 15
J: TRBJ1-5
V: TRBV4-1
size: few
D: NA
CDR3: CASSQGEGDNQPQHF
DNA: TGCGCCAGCAGCCAAGGCGAAGGGGACAATCAGCCCCAGCATTTT

length: 14
J: TRBJ2-7
V: TRBV9
size: NA
D: NA
CDR3: CASSVGGQPYEQYF
DNA: TGTGCCAGCAGCGTAGGTGGACAGCCCTACGAGCAGTACTTC

length: 15
J: TRBJ1-5
V: TRBV5-6
size: NA
D: NA
CDR3: CASSLGWQGREPQHF
DNA: TGTGCCAGCAGCTTGGGTTGGCAGGGTCGGGAGCCCCAGCATTTT

length: 13
J: TRBJ2-7
V: TRBV13
size: NA
D: NA
CDR3: CASSFTSSYEQYF
DNA: TGTGCCAGCAGCTTTACATCGTCCTACGAGCAGTACTTC

length: 11
J: TRBJ1-1
V: TRBV7-9
size: NA
D: NA
CDR3: CASTLRGQAFF
DNA: TGTGCCAGCACCCTCCGGGGGCAAGCTTTCTTT

length: 13
J: TRBJ2-1
V: TRBV7-9
size: NA
D: NA
CDR3: CASSAQGPDEQFF
DNA: TGTGCCAGCAGCGCACAGGGTCCCGATGAGCAGTTCTTC

length: 14
J: TRBJ1-1
V: TRBV29-1
size: NA
D: NA
CDR3: CSAGRMGEGTEAFF
DNA: TGCAGCGCTGGGAGGATGGGAGAGGGGACTGAAGCTTTCTTT

length: 17
J: TRBJ2-1
V: TRBV9
size: NA
D: TRBD2
CDR3: CASSPRTSGLSYNEQFF
DNA: TGTGCCAGCAGCCCCCGGACTAGCGGGCTTTCCTACAATGAGCAGTTCTTC

length: 16
J: TRBJ1-1
V: TRBV9
size: NA
D: TRBD1
CDR3: CASSIGGGQGNTEAFF
DNA: TGTGCCAGCAGCATTGGCGGCGGACAGGGGAACACTGAAGCTTTCTTT

length: 15
J: TRBJ2-7
V: TRBV5-4
size: NA
D: TRBD1
CDR3: CASRLEGQGSYEQYF
DNA: TGTGCCAGCAGACTTGAGGGACAGGGGTCCTACGAGCAGTACTTC

length: 13
J: TRBJ2-5
V: TRBV30
size: few
D: NA
CDR3: CAWGAGGTETQYF
DNA: TGTGCCTGGGGGGCAGGGGGGACAGAGACCCAGTACTTC

length: 15
J: TRBJ2-3
V: TRBV27
size: NA
D: TRBD2
CDR3: CASSSTSGTLRSQYF
DNA: TGTGCCAGCAGTTCTACTAGCGGGACCTTACGATCGCAGTATTTT

length: 14
J: TRBJ2-1
V: TRBV11-1
size: NA
D: TRBD2
CDR3: CASLGLADYNEQFF
DNA: TGTGCCAGTCTCGGACTAGCGGACTACAATGAGCAGTTCTTC

length: 15
J: TRBJ2-7
V: TRBV7-8
size: NA
D: NA
CDR3: CASTLHQGPSYEQYF
DNA: TGTGCCAGCACCCTACACCAGGGGCCCTCCTACGAGCAGTACTTC

length: 13
J: TRBJ2-7
V: TRBV28
size: NA
D: NA
CDR3: CASTTTGVYEQYF
DNA: TGTGCCAGCACGACCACTGGGGTCTACGAGCAGTACTTC

length: 15
J: TRBJ1-2
V: TRBV18
size: NA
D: NA
CDR3: CASSPPLIANYGYTF
DNA: TGTGCCAGCTCACCACCTCTGATTGCTAACTATGGCTACACCTTC

length: 15
J: TRBJ2-4
V: TRBV30
size: NA
D: NA
CDR3: CAWSITDIAKNIQYF
DNA: TGTGCCTGGAGTATAACGGATATAGCCAAAAACATTCAGTACTTC

length: 15
J: TRBJ2-7
V: TRBV5-1
size: NA
D: TRBD1
CDR3: CASSLGQGLSYEQYF
DNA: TGCGCCAGCAGCTTGGGACAGGGCCTCTCCTACGAGCAGTACTTC

length: 15
J: TRBJ1-6
V: TRBV27
size: NA
D: NA
CDR3: CASSQIVGFNSPLHF
DNA: TGTGCCAGCAGCCAGATCGTAGGATTTAATTCACCCCTCCACTTT

length: 15
J: TRBJ2-7
V: TRBV7-9
size: NA
D: TRBD1
CDR3: CASSLGDRSAYEQYF
DNA: TGTGCCAGCAGCTTAGGGGACAGGTCAGCTTACGAGCAGTACTTC

length: 11
J: TRBJ1-1
V: TRBV5-1
size: NA
D: NA
CDR3: CASSQNTEAFF
DNA: TGCGCCAGCAGCCAGAACACTGAAGCTTTCTTT

length: 13
J: TRBJ2-2
V: TRBV6-5
size: NA
D: NA
CDR3: CASSYSNTGELFF
DNA: TGTGCCAGCAGTTACTCGAACACCGGGGAGCTGTTTTTT

length: 11
J: TRBJ1-2
V: TRBV7-8
size: few
D: NA
CDR3: CASSSRDHYTF
DNA: TGTGCCAGCAGCTCCCGGGACCACTACACCTTC

length: 11
J: TRBJ1-4
V: TRBV5-4
size: once
D: NA
CDR3: CASSLVPKLFF
DNA: TGTGCCAGCAGCTTGGTCCCCAAACTGTTTTTT

length: 11
J: TRBJ2-7
V: TRBV18
size: NA
D: NA
CDR3: CASSRHYEQYF
DNA: TGTGCCAGCTCACGACACTACGAGCAGTACTTC